The rows below give T cell receptor beta chains drawn from one sample of a study of blood T cell repertoires in COVID-19. Libraries were prepared by immunoSEQ multiplex PCR; TCRdb keeps only in-frame clonotypes and omits some of them. The table records 250,000 or so clones, 85% to 90% of them present only once. The sample was peripheral blood. These receptors were obtained from a woman aged 60-70 years with acute or convalescent COVID-19. The CDR3 runs from the conserved cysteine through the conserved F or W. Each record gives: D gene, J gene, clone size, V gene, CDR3 protein, CDR3 DNA. A D gene is named only where the DNA matches it firmly. Rows may omit the clone size; those that give it use once, few, many or a size class.

>NA|TRBJ2-7|NA|TRBV10-3
CATKVDSSYEQYF
TGTGCCACCAAAGTGGACAGCTCCTACGAGCAGTACTTC
>TRBD2|TRBJ2-7|NA|TRBV2
CASSEGVASGVSYEQYF
TGTGCCAGCAGTGAAGGAGTGGCTAGCGGGGTCTCCTACGAGCAGTACTTC
>NA|TRBJ1-4|NA|TRBV4-1
CASSSAGGGRYEKLFF
TGCGCCAGCAGCTCCGCCGGCGGAGGGAGATATGAAAAACTGTTTTTT
>NA|TRBJ1-2|NA|TRBV28
CASSTASVNYGYTF
TGTGCCAGCAGTACAGCCTCTGTTAACTATGGCTACACCTTC
>TRBD2|TRBJ2-1|NA|TRBV18
CASSPRQRTGAFTSGSRNEQFF
TGTGCCAGCTCACCACGACAGAGGACAGGGGCCTTTACTAGCGGGAGTCGGAATGAGCAGTTCTTC
>TRBD2|TRBJ2-7|NA|TRBV19
CASSIGASGSFYEQYF
TGTGCCAGTAGTATAGGAGCTAGCGGGAGCTTCTACGAGCAGTACTTC
>NA|TRBJ1-1|once|TRBV7-9
CASSFDSKNTEAFF
TGTGCCAGCAGCTTCGACAGCAAGAACACTGAAGCTTTCTTT
>NA|TRBJ1-2|once|TRBV30
CAWSQGGYGYTF
TGTGCCTGGAGTCAAGGGGGCTATGGCTACACCTTC
>TRBD1|TRBJ1-2|NA|TRBV29-1
CSATGTANYGYTF
TGCAGCGCCACAGGGACAGCGAACTATGGCTACACCTTC
>TRBD2|TRBJ2-1|NA|TRBV11-2
CASSSRGTSGIEQFF
TGTGCCAGCAGTTCCCGCGGGACTAGCGGGATCGAGCAGTTCTTC
>NA|TRBJ1-2|NA|TRBV29-1
CSVESQGLDYGYTF
TGCAGCGTTGAAAGTCAGGGTCTGGACTATGGCTACACCTTC
>NA|TRBJ1-4|few|TRBV15
CATSRAKGFNEKLFF
TGTGCCACCAGCAGAGCCAAGGGGTTTAATGAAAAACTGTTTTTT
>NA|TRBJ2-1|once|TRBV18
CASGGDHNEQFF
TGTGCCAGCGGCGGGGACCACAATGAGCAGTTCTTC
>NA|TRBJ2-1|NA|TRBV29-1
CSVELFSLDTTYNEQFF
TGCAGCGTTGAACTATTCTCCCTGGACACGACCTACAATGAGCAGTTCTTC
>NA|TRBJ2-1|once|TRBV5-4
CASSFGGSAGNEQFF
TGTGCCAGCAGCTTTGGTGGGAGTGCGGGCAATGAGCAGTTCTTC
>TRBD2|TRBJ2-3|NA|TRBV5-4
CASSQGLAGITSTDTQYF
TGTGCCAGCAGCCAAGGACTAGCGGGAATTACTAGCACAGATACGCAGTATTTT
>NA|TRBJ2-5|NA|TRBV5-5
CASSLKVVGALETQYF
TGTGCCAGCAGCTTGAAAGTTGTAGGGGCGCTTGAGACCCAGTACTTC
>NA|TRBJ1-2|NA|TRBV29-1
CSVGTSFVLNYGYTF
TGCAGCGTTGGGACAAGTTTCGTGCTTAACTATGGCTACACCTTC
>NA|TRBJ2-7|NA|TRBV18
CASSTGSQGAYEQYF
TGTGCCAGCTCAACCGGGAGTCAGGGGGCCTACGAGCAGTACTTC
>NA|TRBJ2-2|NA|TRBV5-6
CASSLGNTGELFF
TGTGCCAGCAGCCTAGGGAACACCGGGGAGCTGTTTTTT
>NA|TRBJ2-7|NA|TRBV12-3/TRBV12-4
CASTLGGGVEQYF
TGTGCCAGCACACTAGGAGGCGGGGTCGAGCAGTACTTC
>NA|TRBJ2-1|NA|TRBV7-6
CASSLEGSWSKYNEQFF
TGTGCCAGCAGCTTAGAAGGGAGCTGGAGCAAGTACAATGAGCAGTTCTTC
>TRBD1|TRBJ2-7|NA|TRBV30
CAWSHRTGGHEQYF
TGTGCCTGGAGTCATAGGACAGGGGGCCACGAGCAGTACTTC
>NA|TRBJ1-1|NA|TRBV9
CASSDSFMNTEAFF
TGTGCCAGCAGCGACTCGTTCATGAACACTGAAGCTTTCTTT
>TRBD1|TRBJ2-6|NA|TRBV20-1
CSASLVDRAGANVLTF
TGCAGTGCTAGTCTGGTGGACAGGGCCGGGGCCAACGTCCTGACTTTC
>NA|TRBJ2-3|NA|TRBV30
CAWSVGRGTDTQYF
TGTGCCTGGAGTGTTGGGAGGGGGACAGATACGCAGTATTTT